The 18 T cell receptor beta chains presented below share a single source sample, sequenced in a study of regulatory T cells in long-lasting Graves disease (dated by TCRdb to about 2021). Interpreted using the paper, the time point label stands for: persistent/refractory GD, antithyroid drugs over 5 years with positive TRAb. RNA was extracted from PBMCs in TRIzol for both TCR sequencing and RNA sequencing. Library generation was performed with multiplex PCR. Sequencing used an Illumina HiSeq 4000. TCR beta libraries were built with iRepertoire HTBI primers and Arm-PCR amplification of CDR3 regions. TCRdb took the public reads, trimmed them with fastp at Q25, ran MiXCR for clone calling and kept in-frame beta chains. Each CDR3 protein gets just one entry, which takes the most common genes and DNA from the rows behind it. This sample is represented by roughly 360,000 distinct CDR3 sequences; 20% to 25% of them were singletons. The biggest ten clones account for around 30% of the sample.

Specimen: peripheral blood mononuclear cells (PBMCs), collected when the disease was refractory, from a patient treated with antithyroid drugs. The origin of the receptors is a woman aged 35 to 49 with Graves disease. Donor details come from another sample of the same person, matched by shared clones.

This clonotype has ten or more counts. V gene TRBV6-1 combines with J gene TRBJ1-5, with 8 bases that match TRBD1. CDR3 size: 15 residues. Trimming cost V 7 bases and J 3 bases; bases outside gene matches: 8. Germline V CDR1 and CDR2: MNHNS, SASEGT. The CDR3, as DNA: TGTGCCAGCATGTCCGGGACAGGCAACAATCAGCCCCAGCATTTT. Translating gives CASMSGTGNNQPQHF.

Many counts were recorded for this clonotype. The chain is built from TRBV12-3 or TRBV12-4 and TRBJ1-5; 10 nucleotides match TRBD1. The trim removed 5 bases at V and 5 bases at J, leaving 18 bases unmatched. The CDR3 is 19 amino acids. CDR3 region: CASSPPRGTGDSKYQPQHF. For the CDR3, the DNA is TGTGCCAGCAGTCCCCCTCGCGGGACAGGGGACTCTAAGTATCAGCCCCAGCATTTT.

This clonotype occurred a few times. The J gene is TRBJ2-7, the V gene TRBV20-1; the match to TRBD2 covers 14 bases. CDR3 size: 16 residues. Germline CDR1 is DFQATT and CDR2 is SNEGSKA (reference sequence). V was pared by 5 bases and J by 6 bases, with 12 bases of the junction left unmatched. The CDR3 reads CSALRRLAGGPGEQYF. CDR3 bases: TGCAGTGCTCTTCGCCGACTAGCGGGAGGGCCGGGCGAGCAGTACTTC.

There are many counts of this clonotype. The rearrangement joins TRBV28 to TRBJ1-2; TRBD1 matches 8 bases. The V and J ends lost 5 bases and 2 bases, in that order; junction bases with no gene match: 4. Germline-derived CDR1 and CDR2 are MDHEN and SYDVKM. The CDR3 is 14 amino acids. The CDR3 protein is CASSHRGLNYGYTF. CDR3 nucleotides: TGTGCCAGCAGTCACAGGGGGTTAAACTATGGCTACACCTTC.

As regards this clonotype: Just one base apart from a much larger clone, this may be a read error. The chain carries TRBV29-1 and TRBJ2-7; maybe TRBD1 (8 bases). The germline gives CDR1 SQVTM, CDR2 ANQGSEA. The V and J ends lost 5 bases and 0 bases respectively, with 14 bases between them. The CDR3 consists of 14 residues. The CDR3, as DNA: TGCAGCGTTAAGACAGGGGAGGGCTCCTACGAGCAGTACTTC. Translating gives CSVKTGEGSYEQYF.

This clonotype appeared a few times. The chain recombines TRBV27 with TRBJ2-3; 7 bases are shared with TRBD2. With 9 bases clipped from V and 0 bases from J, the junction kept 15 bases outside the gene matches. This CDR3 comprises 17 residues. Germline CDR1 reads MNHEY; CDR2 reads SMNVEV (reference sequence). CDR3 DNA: TGTGCCAGAGAGAACGTCATAGCGGGCCCTAGCACAGATACGCAGTATTTT. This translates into CARENVIAGPSTDTQYF.

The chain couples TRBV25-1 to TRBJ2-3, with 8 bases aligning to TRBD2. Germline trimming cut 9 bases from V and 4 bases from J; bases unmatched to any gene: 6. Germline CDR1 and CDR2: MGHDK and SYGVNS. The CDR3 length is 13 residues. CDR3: CASRGGLSDTQYF. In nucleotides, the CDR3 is TGTGCCAGTCGGGGGGGTCTTTCAGATACGCAGTATTTT.

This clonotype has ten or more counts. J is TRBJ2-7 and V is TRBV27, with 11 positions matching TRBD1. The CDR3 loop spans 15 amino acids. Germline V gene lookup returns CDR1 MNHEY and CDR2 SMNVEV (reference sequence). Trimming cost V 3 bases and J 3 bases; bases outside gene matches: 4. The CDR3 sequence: CASSFVGTGGYEQYF. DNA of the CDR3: TGTGCCAGCAGTTTTGTAGGGACAGGGGGCTACGAGCAGTACTTC.

CDR3 sequence reads: CASTSLLNEQFF. As DNA, the CDR3 is TGTGCCAGTACCTCACTTCTCAATGAGCAGTTCTTC. The chain carries TRBV19 and TRBJ2-1; D unclear. Trimming took off 7 bases at V and 6 bases at J, with 10 bases between the two ends. The CDR3 is 12 amino acids. CDR1 is LNHDA and CDR2 is SQIVND in the germline V gene (reference sequence).

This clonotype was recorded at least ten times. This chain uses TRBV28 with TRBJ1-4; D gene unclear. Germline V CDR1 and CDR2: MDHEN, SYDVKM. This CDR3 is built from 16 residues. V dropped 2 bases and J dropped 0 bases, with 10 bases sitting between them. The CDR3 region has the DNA TGTGCCAGCAGTTTAATTCGGGCCGCAACTAATGAAAAACTGTTTTTT. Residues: CASSLIRAATNEKLFF.

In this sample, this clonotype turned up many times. CDR3 nucleotide sequence: TGTGCCAGCAAACAGGGGACCTCACATAACCTAGCCAAAAACATTCAGTACTTC. This encodes CASKQGTSHNLAKNIQYF. This rearrangement joins TRBV28 to TRBJ2-4, with 7 positions matching TRBD1. From germline, CDR1 is MDHEN and CDR2 SYDVKM. The CDR3 totals 18 residues. The ends lost 7 bases at V and 0 bases at J; junction bases unmatched: 15.

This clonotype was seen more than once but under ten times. CDR3 loop: CASSLGGTGPYEQYF. CDR3 nucleotide sequence: TGTGCCAGCAGCTTAGGAGGGACAGGCCCCTACGAGCAGTACTTC. The chain joins TRBV7-9 to TRBJ2-7; 8 nucleotides line up with TRBD1. Germline V lookup: CDR1 SEHNR, CDR2 FQNEAQ (reference sequence). Trimming at V came to 1 base and at J to 2 bases, leaving 4 bases not matched to a gene. This CDR3 has 15 residues.

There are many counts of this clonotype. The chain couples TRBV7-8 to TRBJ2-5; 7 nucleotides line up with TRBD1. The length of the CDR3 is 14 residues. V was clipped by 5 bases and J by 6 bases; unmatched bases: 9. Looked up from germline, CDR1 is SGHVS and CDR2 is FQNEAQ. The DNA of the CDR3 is TGTGCCAGCAGCGGCCGGACAGGAATGAAGACCCAGTACTTC. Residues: CASSGRTGMKTQYF.

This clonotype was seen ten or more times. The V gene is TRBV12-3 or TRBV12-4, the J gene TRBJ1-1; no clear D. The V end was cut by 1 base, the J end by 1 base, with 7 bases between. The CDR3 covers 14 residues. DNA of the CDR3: TGTGCCAGCAGTTTAGAGTGGCGGAACACTGAAGCTTTCTTT. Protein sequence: CASSLEWRNTEAFF.

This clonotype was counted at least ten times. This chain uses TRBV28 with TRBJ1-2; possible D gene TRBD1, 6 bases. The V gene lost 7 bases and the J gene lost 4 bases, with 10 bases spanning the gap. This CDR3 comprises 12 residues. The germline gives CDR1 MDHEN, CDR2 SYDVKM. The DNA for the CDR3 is TGTGCCAGCACGTCGACAGGCTATGGCTACACCTTC. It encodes CASTSTGYGYTF.

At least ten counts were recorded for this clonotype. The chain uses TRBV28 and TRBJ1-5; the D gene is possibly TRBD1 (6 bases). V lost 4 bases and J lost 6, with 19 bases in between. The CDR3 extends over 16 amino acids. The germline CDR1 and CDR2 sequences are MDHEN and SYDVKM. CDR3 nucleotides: TGTGCCAGCAGTTCAAACAGGGTACCGGCTTTTCAGCCCCAGCATTTT. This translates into CASSSNRVPAFQPQHF.

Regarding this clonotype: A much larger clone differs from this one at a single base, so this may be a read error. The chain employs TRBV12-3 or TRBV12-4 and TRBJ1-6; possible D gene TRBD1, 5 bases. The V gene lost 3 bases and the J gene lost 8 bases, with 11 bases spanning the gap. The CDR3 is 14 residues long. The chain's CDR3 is CASSFDRGDSPLHF. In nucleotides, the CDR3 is TGTGCCAGCAGTTTCGACAGAGGGGATTCACCCCTCCACTTT.

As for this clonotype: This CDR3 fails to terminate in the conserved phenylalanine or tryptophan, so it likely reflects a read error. The CDR3 coding sequence is TGTACCAGCAGTTTAACAGGGGTTCCCAATCAGCCCCAGCATTCT. Amino acids: CTSSLTGVPNQPQHS. The chain employs TRBV12-3 or TRBV12-4 and TRBJ1-5; 7 nucleotides line up with TRBD1. This CDR3 has 15 amino acids.